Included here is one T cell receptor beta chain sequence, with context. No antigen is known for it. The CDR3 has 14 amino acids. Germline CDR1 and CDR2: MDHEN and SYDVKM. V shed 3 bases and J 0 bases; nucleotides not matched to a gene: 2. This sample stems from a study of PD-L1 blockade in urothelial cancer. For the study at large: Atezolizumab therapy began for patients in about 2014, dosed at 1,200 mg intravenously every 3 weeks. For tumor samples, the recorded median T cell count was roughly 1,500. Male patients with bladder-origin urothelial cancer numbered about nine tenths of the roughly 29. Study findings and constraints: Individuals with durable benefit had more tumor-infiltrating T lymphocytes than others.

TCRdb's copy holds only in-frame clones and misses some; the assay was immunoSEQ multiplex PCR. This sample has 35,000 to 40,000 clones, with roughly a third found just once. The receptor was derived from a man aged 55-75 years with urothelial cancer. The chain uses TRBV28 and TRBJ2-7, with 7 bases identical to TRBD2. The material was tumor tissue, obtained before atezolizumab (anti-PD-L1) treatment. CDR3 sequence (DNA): TGTGCCAGCAGTTTGGGCGGGAGCTCCTACGAGCAGTACTTC. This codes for CASSLGGSSYEQYF.